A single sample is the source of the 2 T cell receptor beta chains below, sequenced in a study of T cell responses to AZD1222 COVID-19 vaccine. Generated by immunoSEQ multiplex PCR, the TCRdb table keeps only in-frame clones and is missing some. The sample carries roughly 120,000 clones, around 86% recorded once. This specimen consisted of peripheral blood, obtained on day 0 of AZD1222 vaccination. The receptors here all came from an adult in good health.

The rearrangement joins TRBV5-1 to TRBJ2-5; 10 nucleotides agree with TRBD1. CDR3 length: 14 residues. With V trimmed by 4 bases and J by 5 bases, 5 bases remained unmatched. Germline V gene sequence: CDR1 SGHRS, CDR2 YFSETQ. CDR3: CASSAGQGRETQYF. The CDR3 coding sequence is TGCGCCAGCAGCGCGGGACAGGGGCGGGAGACCCAGTACTTC.

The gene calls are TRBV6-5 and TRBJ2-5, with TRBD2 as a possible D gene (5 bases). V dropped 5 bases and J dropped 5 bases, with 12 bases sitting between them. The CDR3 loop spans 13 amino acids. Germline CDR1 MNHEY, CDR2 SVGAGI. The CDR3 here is CASSTPGSETQYF. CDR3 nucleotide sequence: TGTGCCAGCAGTACCCCGGGGTCGGAGACCCAGTACTTC.